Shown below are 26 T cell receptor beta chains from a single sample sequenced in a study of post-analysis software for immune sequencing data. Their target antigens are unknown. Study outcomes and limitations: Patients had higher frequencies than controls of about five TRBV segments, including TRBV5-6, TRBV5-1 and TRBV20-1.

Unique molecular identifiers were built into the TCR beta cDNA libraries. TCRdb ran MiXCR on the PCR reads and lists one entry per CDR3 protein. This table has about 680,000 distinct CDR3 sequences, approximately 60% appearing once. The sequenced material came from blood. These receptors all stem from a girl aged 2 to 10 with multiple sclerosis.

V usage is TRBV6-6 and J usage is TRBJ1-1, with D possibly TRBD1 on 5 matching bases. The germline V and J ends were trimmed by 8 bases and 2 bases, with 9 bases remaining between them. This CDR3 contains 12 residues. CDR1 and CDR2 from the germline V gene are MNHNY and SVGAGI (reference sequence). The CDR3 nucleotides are TGTGCCAGCGTGGGGGTTAACACTGAAGCTTTCTTT. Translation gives CASVGVNTEAFF.

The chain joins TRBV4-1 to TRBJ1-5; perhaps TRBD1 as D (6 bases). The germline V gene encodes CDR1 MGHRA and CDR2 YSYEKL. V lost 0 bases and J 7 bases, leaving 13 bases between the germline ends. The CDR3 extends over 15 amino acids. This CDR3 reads CASSQDGRGEQPQHF. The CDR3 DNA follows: TGCGCCAGCAGCCAAGATGGTAGGGGGGAACAGCCCCAGCATTTT.

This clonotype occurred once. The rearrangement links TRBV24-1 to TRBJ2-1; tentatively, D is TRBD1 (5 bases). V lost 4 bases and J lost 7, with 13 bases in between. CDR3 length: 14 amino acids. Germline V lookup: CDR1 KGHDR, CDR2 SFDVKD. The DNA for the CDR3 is TGTGCCACCAGTGAGGGCCAGGGTAAAAATGAGCAGTTCTTC. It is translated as CATSEGQGKNEQFF.

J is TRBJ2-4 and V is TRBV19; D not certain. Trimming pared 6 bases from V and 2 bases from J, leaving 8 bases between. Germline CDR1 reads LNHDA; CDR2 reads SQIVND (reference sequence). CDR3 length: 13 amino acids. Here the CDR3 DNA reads TGTGCCAGTAGATTGGCGACCAAAAACATTCAGTACTTC. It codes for CASRLATKNIQYF.

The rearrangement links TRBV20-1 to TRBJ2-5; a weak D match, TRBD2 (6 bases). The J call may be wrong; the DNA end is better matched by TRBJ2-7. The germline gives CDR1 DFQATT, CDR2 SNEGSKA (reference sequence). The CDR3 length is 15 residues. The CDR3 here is CSARDFGTDFYEQYF. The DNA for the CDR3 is TGCAGTGCTAGAGATTTCGGGACTGACTTCTACGAGCAGTACTTC.

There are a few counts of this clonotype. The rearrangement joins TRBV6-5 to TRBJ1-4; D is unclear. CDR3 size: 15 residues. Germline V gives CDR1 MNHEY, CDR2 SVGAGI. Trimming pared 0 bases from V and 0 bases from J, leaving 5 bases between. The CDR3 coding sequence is TGTGCCAGCAGTTACTCTACAGCAACTAATGAAAAACTGTTTTTT. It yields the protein CASSYSTATNEKLFF.

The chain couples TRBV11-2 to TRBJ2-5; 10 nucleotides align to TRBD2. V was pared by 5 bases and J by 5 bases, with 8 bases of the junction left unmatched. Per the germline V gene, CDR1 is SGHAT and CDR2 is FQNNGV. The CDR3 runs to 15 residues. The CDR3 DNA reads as TGTGCCAGCAGCCGGGAGCGGGGGGGATTTGAGACCCAGTACTTC. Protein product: CASSRERGGFETQYF.

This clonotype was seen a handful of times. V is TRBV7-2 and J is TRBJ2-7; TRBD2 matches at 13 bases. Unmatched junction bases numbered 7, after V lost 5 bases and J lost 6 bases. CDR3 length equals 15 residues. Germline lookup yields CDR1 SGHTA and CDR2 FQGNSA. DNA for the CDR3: TGTGCCAGCAGCCCTCAACTAGCGGGAGGGGGCGAGCAGTACTTC. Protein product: CASSPQLAGGGEQYF.

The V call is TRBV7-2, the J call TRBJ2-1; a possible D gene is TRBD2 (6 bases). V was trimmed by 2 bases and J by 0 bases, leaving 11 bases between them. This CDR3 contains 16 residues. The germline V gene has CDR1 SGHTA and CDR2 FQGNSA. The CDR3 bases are TGTGCCAGCAGCTTAAACCTAGCGTTCTCCTACAATGAGCAGTTCTTC. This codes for CASSLNLAFSYNEQFF.

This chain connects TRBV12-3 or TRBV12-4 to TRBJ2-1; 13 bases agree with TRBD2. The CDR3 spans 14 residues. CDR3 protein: CAITPGTSGEGEFF. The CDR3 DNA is TGTGCTATAACCCCCGGGACTAGCGGGGAGGGGGAGTTCTTC.

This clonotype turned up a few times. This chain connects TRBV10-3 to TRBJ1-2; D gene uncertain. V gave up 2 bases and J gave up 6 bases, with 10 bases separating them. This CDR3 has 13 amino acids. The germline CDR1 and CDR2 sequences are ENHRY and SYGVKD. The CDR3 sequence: CAISEEGGNGYTF. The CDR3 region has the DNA TGTGCCATCAGTGAGGAAGGAGGGAATGGCTACACCTTC.

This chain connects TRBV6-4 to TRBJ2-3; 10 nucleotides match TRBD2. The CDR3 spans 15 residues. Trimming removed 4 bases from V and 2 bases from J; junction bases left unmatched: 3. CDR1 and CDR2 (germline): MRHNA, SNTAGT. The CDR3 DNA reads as TGTGCCAGCAGTGCGACTAGCGGGCACACAGATACGCAGTATTTT. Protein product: CASSATSGHTDTQYF.

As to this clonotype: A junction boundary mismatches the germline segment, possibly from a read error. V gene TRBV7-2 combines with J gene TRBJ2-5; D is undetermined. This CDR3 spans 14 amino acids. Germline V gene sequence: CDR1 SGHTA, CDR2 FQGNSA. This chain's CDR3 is CASSLRLWRETRYF. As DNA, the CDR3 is TGTGCCAGCAGCTTACGACTCTGGCGAGAGACCCGGTACTTC. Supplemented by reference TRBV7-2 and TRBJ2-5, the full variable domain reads GAGVSQSPSNKVTEKGKDVELRCDPISGHTALYWYRQSLGQGLEFLIYFQGNSAPDKSGLPSDRFSAERTGGSVSTLTIQRTQQEDSAVYLCASSLRLWRETRYFGPGTRLLVL.

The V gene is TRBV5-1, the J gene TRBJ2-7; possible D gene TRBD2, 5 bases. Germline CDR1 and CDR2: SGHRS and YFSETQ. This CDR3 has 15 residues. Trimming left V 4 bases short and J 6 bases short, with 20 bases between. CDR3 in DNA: TGCGCCAGCAGCATAACCGGTGACAATCGGGGCGAGCAGTACTTC. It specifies CASSITGDNRGEQYF. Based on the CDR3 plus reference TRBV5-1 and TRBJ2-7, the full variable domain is KAGVTQTPRYLIKTRGQQVTLSCSPISGHRSVSWYQQTPGQGLQFLFEYFSETQRNKGNFPGRFSGRQFSNSRSEMNVSTLELGDSALYLCASSITGDNRGEQYFGPGTRLTVT.

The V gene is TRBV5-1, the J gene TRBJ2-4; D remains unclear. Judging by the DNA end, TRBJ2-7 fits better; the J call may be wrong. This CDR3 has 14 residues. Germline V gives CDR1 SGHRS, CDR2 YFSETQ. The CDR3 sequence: CASSLVQQANEQYF. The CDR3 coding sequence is TGCGCCAGCAGCTTGGTCCAGCAGGCCAACGAGCAGTACTTC.

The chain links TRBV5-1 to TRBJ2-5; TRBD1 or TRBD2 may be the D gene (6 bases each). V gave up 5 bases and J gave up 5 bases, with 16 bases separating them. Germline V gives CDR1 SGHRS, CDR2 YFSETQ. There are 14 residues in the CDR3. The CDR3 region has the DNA TGCGCCAGCAGAGGGGGATGGAGGGGTGAGACCCAGTACTTC. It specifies CASRGGWRGETQYF.

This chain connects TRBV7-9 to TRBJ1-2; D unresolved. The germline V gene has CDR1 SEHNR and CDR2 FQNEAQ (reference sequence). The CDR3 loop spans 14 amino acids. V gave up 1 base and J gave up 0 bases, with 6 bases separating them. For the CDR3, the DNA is TGTGCCAGCAGCTTAGAACTGACTAACTATGGCTACACCTTC. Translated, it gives CASSLELTNYGYTF. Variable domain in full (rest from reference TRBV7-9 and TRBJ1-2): DTGVSQNPRHKITKRGQNVTFRCDPISEHNRLYWYRQTLGQGPEFLTYFQNEAQLEKSRLLSDRFSAERPKGSFSTLEIQRTEQGDSAMYLCASSLELTNYGYTFGSGTRLTVV.

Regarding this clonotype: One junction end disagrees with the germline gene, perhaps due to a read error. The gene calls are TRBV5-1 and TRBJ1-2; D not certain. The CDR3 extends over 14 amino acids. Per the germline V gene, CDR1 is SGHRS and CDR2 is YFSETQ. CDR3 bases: TGCGCCGGCAGCCCGGACGGTGGGGACTATGGCTACACCTTC. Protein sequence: CAGSPDGGDYGYTF.

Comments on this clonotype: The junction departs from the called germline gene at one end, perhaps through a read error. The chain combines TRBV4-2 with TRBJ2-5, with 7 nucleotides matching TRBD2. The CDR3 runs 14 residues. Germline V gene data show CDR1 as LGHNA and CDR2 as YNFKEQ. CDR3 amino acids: CASSPPAGVGEQVF. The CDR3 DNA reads TGTGCCAGCAGCCCTCCGGCGGGAGTAGGGGAGCAGGTCTTC.

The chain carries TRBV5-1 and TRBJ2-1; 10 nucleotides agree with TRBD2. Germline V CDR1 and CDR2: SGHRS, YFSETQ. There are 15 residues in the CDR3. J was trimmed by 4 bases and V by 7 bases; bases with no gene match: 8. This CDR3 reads CASGSGLARYNEQFF. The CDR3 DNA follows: TGCGCCAGCGGGTCGGGACTAGCGCGTTACAATGAGCAGTTCTTC.

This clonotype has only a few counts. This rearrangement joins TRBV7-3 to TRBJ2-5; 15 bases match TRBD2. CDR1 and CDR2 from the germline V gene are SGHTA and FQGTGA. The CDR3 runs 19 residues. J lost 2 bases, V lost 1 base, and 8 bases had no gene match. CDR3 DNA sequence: TGTGCCAGCAGCTTAAGCCCCCTTGGACTAGCGGGAGGGCAAGAGACCCAGTACTTC. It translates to CASSLSPLGLAGGQETQYF.

DNA of the CDR3: TGCGCCAGCAGCTCAGCGGGGGGTTTACACAATGAGCAGTACTTC. Protein product: CASSSAGGLHNEQYF. The rearrangement links TRBV5-1 to TRBJ2-1; TRBD2 matches at 9 bases. The end of the DNA aligns better with TRBJ2-7, so the J call may be wrong. The CDR3 is made up of 15 amino acids. Germline V gene lookup returns CDR1 SGHRS and CDR2 YFSETQ.

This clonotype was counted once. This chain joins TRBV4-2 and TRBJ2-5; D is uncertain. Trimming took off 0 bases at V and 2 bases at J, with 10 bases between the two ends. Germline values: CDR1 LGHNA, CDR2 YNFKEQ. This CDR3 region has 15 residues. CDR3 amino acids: CASSQEDGQQETQYF. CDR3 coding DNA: TGTGCCAGCAGCCAAGAGGATGGGCAGCAAGAGACCCAGTACTTC.

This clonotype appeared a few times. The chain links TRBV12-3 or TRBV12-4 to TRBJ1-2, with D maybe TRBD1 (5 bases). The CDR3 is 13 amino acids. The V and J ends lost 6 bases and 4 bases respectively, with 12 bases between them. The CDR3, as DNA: TGTGCCAGCAGCCGGGACCTGGGCTATGGCTACACCTTC. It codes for CASSRDLGYGYTF.

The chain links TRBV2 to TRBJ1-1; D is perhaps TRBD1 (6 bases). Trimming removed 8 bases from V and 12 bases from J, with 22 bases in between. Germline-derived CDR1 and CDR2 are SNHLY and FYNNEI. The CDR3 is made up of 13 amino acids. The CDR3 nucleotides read TGTGCCAGCCCGAAGGGGGATCGGGAGGTTACTTTCTTT. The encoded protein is CASPKGDREVTFF.

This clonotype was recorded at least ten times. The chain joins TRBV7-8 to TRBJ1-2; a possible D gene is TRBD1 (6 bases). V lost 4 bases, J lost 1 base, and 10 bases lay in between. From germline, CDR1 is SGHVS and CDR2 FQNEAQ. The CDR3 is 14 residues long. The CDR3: CASSSYRDNYGYTF. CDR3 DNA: TGTGCCAGCAGCTCGTACAGGGATAACTATGGCTACACCTTC.